The 9 T cell receptor beta chains below come from one sample, sequenced in a study of TIL therapy for anti-PD-1-resistant metastatic lung cancer. This was the immunoSEQ v3 assay. The method was immunoSEQ multiplex PCR; TCRdb's version includes in-frame clones alone and lacks a portion of them. The sample holds approximately 87,000 clones, roughly 65% seen once. Time point described: pre-treatment sample, taken before nivolumab and TIL therapy. Pleural nodules or supraclavicular lymph nodes made up most of the excised metastases sampled. This specimen was tumor tissue, taken at baseline. The receptors derive from a person between 25 and 80 years old with non-small cell lung cancer.

The chain is built from TRBV11-2 and TRBJ1-5; D remains unclear. V lost 1 base, J lost 7 bases, and 8 bases lay in between. This CDR3 spans 13 amino acids. CDR1 SGHAT and CDR2 FQNNGV come from the germline V gene. The CDR3 loop reads CASSLGLSQPQHF. CDR3 in DNA: TGTGCCAGCAGCTTAGGGTTGAGCCAGCCCCAGCATTTT.

The rearrangement links TRBV4-3 to TRBJ2-7, with D possibly matching TRBD2 (7 bases). The V gene's germline CDR1 is LGHNA and CDR2 YSLEER. With 2 bases removed from V and 3 bases from J, the gap between germline ends came to 14 bases. The CDR3 is 15 amino acids. CDR3 sequence: CASSQSLRGLYEQYF. In DNA, the CDR3 is TGCGCCAGCAGCCAAAGTCTGCGGGGGCTCTACGAGCAGTACTTC.

This clone was counted ten times or more. The gene calls are TRBV6-2 or TRBV6-3 and TRBJ2-1; tentatively, D is TRBD1 (6 bases). The CDR3 contains 15 residues. The germline V gene encodes CDR1 MNHEY and CDR2 SVGEGT. V dropped 6 bases and J dropped 4 bases, with 16 bases sitting between them. DNA for the CDR3: TGTGCCAGCAGCCTAGCTCTTGGACAGTACAATGAGCAGTTCTTC. Amino acids: CASSLALGQYNEQFF.

This clone was counted only a few times. The chain recombines TRBV18 with TRBJ1-1; D gene uncertain. Per germline, CDR1 KGHSH and CDR2 LQKENI. Trimming pared 5 bases from V and 1 base from J, leaving 11 bases between. This CDR3 is 14 amino acids long. The CDR3 loop is CASSGISRNTEAFF. CDR3 DNA sequence: TGTGCCAGCTCAGGGATTTCGAGGAACACTGAAGCTTTCTTT.

In this sample, this clone turned up a few times. V and J are TRBV6-6 and TRBJ1-2, with no clear D. The CDR3 contains 15 residues. Germline V CDR1 and CDR2: MNHNY, SVGAGI (reference sequence). The V end was cut by 2 bases, the J end by 4 bases, with 14 bases between. The CDR3 nucleotides are TGTGCCAGCAGTTACATTTTTACGGGGAGCTATGGCTACACCTTC. It is translated as CASSYIFTGSYGYTF.

There are a few counts of this clone. This chain links TRBV6-1 with TRBJ2-5; tentatively, D is TRBD2 (6 bases). The CDR3 has 16 residues. Trimming took 2 bases from V and 4 from J, leaving 17 bases between them. CDR1 and CDR2 from the germline V gene are MNHNS and SASEGT. Written as DNA, the CDR3 is TGTGCCAGCAGTGAAACGGCGGGAAACTGGGCAGAGACCCAGTACTTC. This encodes CASSETAGNWAETQYF.

This chain links TRBV3-1 (or the pseudogene TRBV3-2) with TRBJ2-7; D not resolved. The CDR3 is 17 residues long. Per the germline V gene, CDR1 is LGHDT and CDR2 is YNNKEL (reference sequence). Trimming pared 3 bases from V and 0 bases from J, leaving 18 bases between. The CDR3 nucleotides are TGTGCCAGCAGCCATCTTGGGCCCGGGCTTAGCTCCTACGAGCAGTACTTC. This encodes CASSHLGPGLSSYEQYF.

Notes on this clone: Mismatch with germline at one junction end may stem from a read error. The chain joins TRBV2 to TRBJ2-4; perhaps TRBD2 as D (6 bases). Germline-derived CDR1 and CDR2 are SNHLY and FYNNEI. The length of the CDR3 is 10 residues. The CDR3 nucleotides are TGTGCCAGCAGTGAAGGGACTATCCGCTTC. It yields the protein CASSEGTIRF. The whole variable domain, filled in from reference TRBV2 and TRBJ2-4, reads EPEVTQTPSHQVTQMGQEVILRCVPISNHLYFYWYRQILGQKVEFLVSFYNNEISEKSEIFDDQFSVERPDGSNFTLKIRSTKLEDSAMYFCASSEGTIRFGAGTRLSVL.

This clone was found once. The V and J genes are TRBV19 and TRBJ2-4; D may be TRBD2 (6 bases). Trimming removed 6 bases from V and 1 base from J, with 10 bases in between. The CDR3 runs to 14 residues. Germline CDR1 reads LNHDA; CDR2 reads SQIVND (reference sequence). CDR3 in amino acids: CASRTRGAKNIQYF. For the CDR3, the DNA is TGTGCCAGTAGAACCCGGGGGGCCAAAAACATTCAGTACTTC.